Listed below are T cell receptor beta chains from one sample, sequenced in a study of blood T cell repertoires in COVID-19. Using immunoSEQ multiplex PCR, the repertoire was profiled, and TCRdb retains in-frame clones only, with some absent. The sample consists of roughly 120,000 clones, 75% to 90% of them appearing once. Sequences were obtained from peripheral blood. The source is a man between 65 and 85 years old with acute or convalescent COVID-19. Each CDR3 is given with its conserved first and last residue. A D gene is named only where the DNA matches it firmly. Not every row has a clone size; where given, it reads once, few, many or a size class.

CDR3: CAITDREGNGYTF
DNA: TGTGCCATCACTGACAGGGAAGGAAATGGCTACACCTTC
J: TRBJ1-2
size: .
D: TRBD1
V: TRBV10-3

CDR3: CASSQAGQGASGYTF
DNA: TGCGCCAGCAGCCAAGCCGGACAGGGGGCGTCCGGCTACACCTTC
J: TRBJ1-2
size: .
D: TRBD1
V: TRBV4-1

CDR3: CASSSIGTALWTPLHF
DNA: TGTGCCAGCAGTTCGATTGGGACAGCACTTTGGACACCCCTCCACTTT
J: TRBJ1-6
size: .
D: TRBD1
V: TRBV27

CDR3: CASSPLTSGGAQQFF
DNA: TGTGCCAGCAGCCCTCTGACTAGCGGGGGGGCTCAGCAGTTCTTC
J: TRBJ2-1
size: .
D: TRBD2
V: TRBV28

CDR3: CASSSNGATNEKLFF
DNA: TGTGCCAGCAGTTCGAACGGGGCAACTAATGAAAAACTGTTTTTT
J: TRBJ1-4
size: .
D: .
V: TRBV28

CDR3: CASRPGQASYEQYF
DNA: TGTGCAAGTAGGCCGGGACAGGCCTCCTACGAGCAGTACTTC
J: TRBJ2-7
size: .
D: TRBD1
V: TRBV19

CDR3: CASSRSGTYGNTIYF
DNA: TGCGCCAGCAGTCGTTCAGGTACCTACGGAAACACCATATATTTT
J: TRBJ1-3
size: .
D: .
V: TRBV5-1

CDR3: CASSPGTPDTGELFF
DNA: TGTGCCAGCAGTCCCGGGACTCCGGACACCGGGGAGCTGTTTTTT
J: TRBJ2-2
size: .
D: .
V: TRBV5-4

CDR3: CASSVTAGTGDSPLHF
DNA: TGTGCCAGCAGCGTAACTGCCGGGACAGGGGATTCACCCCTCCACTTT
J: TRBJ1-6
size: .
D: TRBD1
V: TRBV3-1/TRBV3-2

CDR3: CASSLFGGGTAGELFF
DNA: TGTGCCAGCAGCTTATTCGGGGGGGGAACGGCCGGGGAGCTGTTTTTT
J: TRBJ2-2
size: .
D: TRBD2
V: TRBV11-2

CDR3: CATSRDRQGGQETQYF
DNA: TGTGCCACCAGCAGAGATCGGCAGGGTGGTCAAGAGACCCAGTACTTC
J: TRBJ2-5
size: .
D: .
V: TRBV15

CDR3: CASSQGSGSLYEQYF
DNA: TGTGCCAGCAGCCAAGGAAGCGGGTCCCTTTACGAGCAGTACTTC
J: TRBJ2-7
size: .
D: .
V: TRBV3-1/TRBV3-2

CDR3: CASSQRASGGPSSYEQYF
DNA: TGCGCCAGCAGCCAAAGAGCTAGCGGGGGACCGAGCTCCTACGAGCAGTACTTC
J: TRBJ2-7
size: once
D: TRBD2
V: TRBV4-1

CDR3: CASSLSGVTNEKLFF
DNA: TGTGCCAGCAGCCTGTCCGGGGTCACTAATGAAAAACTGTTTTTT
J: TRBJ1-4
size: .
D: .
V: TRBV5-6

CDR3: CASSLVGTAPSPLHF
DNA: TGTGCCAGCAGCTTAGTTGGGACAGCGCCTTCACCCCTCCACTTT
J: TRBJ1-6
size: few
D: TRBD1
V: TRBV7-9

CDR3: CASSLTVGRGYGYTF
DNA: TGTGCCAGCAGCTTAACAGTTGGCAGGGGCTATGGCTACACCTTC
J: TRBJ1-2
size: .
D: .
V: TRBV7-9

CDR3: CASSSDRGHQPQHF
DNA: TGTGCCAGCAGCTCCGACAGGGGGCATCAGCCCCAGCATTTT
J: TRBJ1-5
size: once
D: TRBD1
V: TRBV6-5

CDR3: CASKPGTAHGNTIYF
DNA: TGTGCCAGCAAACCCGGGACAGCCCATGGAAACACCATATATTTT
J: TRBJ1-3
size: .
D: TRBD1
V: TRBV2

CDR3: CASSLQGTGALSRAFF
DNA: TGCGCCAGCAGCTTGCAGGGGACAGGGGCCCTTAGCCGGGCTTTCTTT
J: TRBJ1-1
size: .
D: TRBD1
V: TRBV5-1

CDR3: CASSVRASGANVLTF
DNA: TGCGCCAGCAGCGTCAGGGCTTCTGGGGCCAACGTCCTGACTTTC
J: TRBJ2-6
size: .
D: .
V: TRBV5-1

CDR3: CASSSRLTGELFF
DNA: TGTGCCAGCAGTTCCAGGCTCACCGGGGAGCTGTTTTTT
J: TRBJ2-2
size: .
D: .
V: TRBV27

CDR3: CASRGQEPSGNTIYF
DNA: TGTGCCAGCAGGGGACAGGAGCCTTCTGGAAACACCATATATTTT
J: TRBJ1-3
size: .
D: TRBD1
V: TRBV6-6

CDR3: CASSHRDRGLETQYF
DNA: TGTGCCAGCAGCCACCGGGACAGGGGGCTGGAGACCCAGTACTTC
J: TRBJ2-5
size: .
D: TRBD1
V: TRBV7-2

CDR3: CASSHTGENIQYF
DNA: TGTGCCAGCAGCCATACAGGGGAAAACATTCAGTACTTC
J: TRBJ2-4
size: few
D: TRBD1
V: TRBV3-1/TRBV3-2

CDR3: CASSLRGRNEKLFF
DNA: TGTGCCAGCAGCCTCAGGGGGCGCAATGAAAAACTGTTTTTT
J: TRBJ1-4
size: .
D: TRBD1
V: TRBV3-1/TRBV3-2

CDR3: CASSQVGTGGYGYTF
DNA: TGCGCCAGCAGCCAAGTAGGGACAGGGGGGTATGGCTACACCTTC
J: TRBJ1-2
size: .
D: TRBD1
V: TRBV4-1

CDR3: CASTALAGAGGRETQYF
DNA: TGTGCCAGCACCGCATTGGCGGGCGCGGGGGGCCGAGAGACCCAGTACTTC
J: TRBJ2-5
size: .
D: TRBD2
V: TRBV5-4

CDR3: CASSPPSGAQETQYF
DNA: TGTGCCAGCAGTCCTCCTAGCGGGGCCCAAGAGACCCAGTACTTC
J: TRBJ2-5
size: once
D: TRBD2
V: TRBV6-5

CDR3: CASSTEHGNRELFF
DNA: TGTGCCAGCAGTACCGAGCACGGGAACCGGGAGCTGTTTTTT
J: TRBJ2-2
size: .
D: .
V: TRBV25-1

CDR3: CASSGQGFMNTEAFF
DNA: TGCGCCAGCAGCGGACAGGGCTTCATGAACACTGAAGCTTTCTTT
J: TRBJ1-1
size: .
D: TRBD1
V: TRBV5-1

CDR3: CASSVAGGSYNEQFF
DNA: TGTGCCAGCAGCGTAGCGGGGGGATCCTACAATGAGCAGTTCTTC
J: TRBJ2-1
size: .
D: TRBD2
V: TRBV9

CDR3: CASSFLAGGPDTQYF
DNA: TGTGCCAGCAGTTTCCTAGCGGGGGGGCCAGATACGCAGTATTTT
J: TRBJ2-3
size: .
D: TRBD2
V: TRBV27

CDR3: CASSVGPSGGVPSTGELFF
DNA: TGTGCCAGCAGCGTAGGGCCTAGCGGGGGGGTCCCGAGCACCGGGGAGCTGTTTTTT
J: TRBJ2-2
size: .
D: TRBD2
V: TRBV9

CDR3: CAISELSRIGYNEQFF
DNA: TGTGCCATCAGTGAGTTGTCCAGGATTGGGTACAATGAGCAGTTCTTC
J: TRBJ2-1
size: .
D: .
V: TRBV10-3

CDR3: CATYQRYRDRNSPLHF
DNA: TGTGCCACCTATCAGCGGTACAGAGACCGTAATTCACCCCTCCACTTT
J: TRBJ1-6
size: .
D: .
V: TRBV28

CDR3: CASSEVQGVEAFF
DNA: TGTGCCAGCAGTGAAGTACAGGGCGTTGAAGCTTTCTTT
J: TRBJ1-1
size: once
D: .
V: TRBV6-1

CDR3: CASSPPSSRSHGYTF
DNA: TGTGCCAGCAGCCCCCCGTCCAGTCGATCCCATGGCTACACCTTC
J: TRBJ1-2
size: .
D: .
V: TRBV5-6

CDR3: CASSLGQGAYEQYF
DNA: TGTGCCAGCTCACTGGGACAGGGTGCCTACGAGCAGTACTTC
J: TRBJ2-7
size: .
D: TRBD1
V: TRBV18

CDR3: CASSEGRGLSPLHF
DNA: TGTGCCAGCAGTGAGGGCAGGGGGCTTTCACCCCTCCACTTT
J: TRBJ1-6
size: .
D: TRBD1
V: TRBV6-4

CDR3: CASSPDREQFF
DNA: TGCGCCAGCAGCCCGGACAGAGAGCAGTTCTTC
J: TRBJ2-1
size: .
D: .
V: TRBV5-1

CDR3: CASSPLPTGSDSPLHF
DNA: TGCGCCAGCAGCCCCCTCCCGACAGGTTCGGATTCACCCCTCCACTTT
J: TRBJ1-6
size: .
D: .
V: TRBV5-1

CDR3: CASSLQGASNTEAFF
DNA: TGTGCCAGCAGCTTACAGGGGGCCTCGAACACTGAAGCTTTCTTT
J: TRBJ1-1
size: .
D: TRBD1
V: TRBV5-4

CDR3: CASSIDRGLGYTF
DNA: TGTGCCAGTAGTATCGACAGGGGGCTCGGCTACACCTTC
J: TRBJ1-2
size: .
D: TRBD1
V: TRBV19

CDR3: CASSLDLGQSNSPLHF
DNA: TGCGCCAGCAGCTTGGACTTGGGACAGTCTAATTCACCCCTCCACTTT
J: TRBJ1-6
size: .
D: TRBD1
V: TRBV5-1

CDR3: CASSFLMRGGNYDTGELFF
DNA: TGTGCCAGCAGCTTCCTGATGCGGGGGGGCAATTATGACACCGGGGAGCTGTTTTTT
J: TRBJ2-2
size: few
D: TRBD2
V: TRBV27

CDR3: CASSYGVAGELFF
DNA: TGTGCCAGCAGCTACGGTGTTGCCGGGGAGCTGTTTTTT
J: TRBJ2-2
size: .
D: .
V: TRBV11-3